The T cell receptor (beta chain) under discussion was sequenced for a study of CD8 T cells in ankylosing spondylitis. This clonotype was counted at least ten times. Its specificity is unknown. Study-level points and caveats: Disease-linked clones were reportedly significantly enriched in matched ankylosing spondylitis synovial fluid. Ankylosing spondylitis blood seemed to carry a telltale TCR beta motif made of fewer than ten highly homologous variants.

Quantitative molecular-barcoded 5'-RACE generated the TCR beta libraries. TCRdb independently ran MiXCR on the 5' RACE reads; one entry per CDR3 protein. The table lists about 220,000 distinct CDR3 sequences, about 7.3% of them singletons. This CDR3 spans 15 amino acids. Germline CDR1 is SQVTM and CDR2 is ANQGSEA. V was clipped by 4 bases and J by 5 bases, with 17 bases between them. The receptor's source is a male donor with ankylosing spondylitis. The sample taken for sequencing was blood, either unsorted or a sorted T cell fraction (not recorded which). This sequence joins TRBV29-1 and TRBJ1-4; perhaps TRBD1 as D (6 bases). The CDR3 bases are TGCAGCGTTGCCGGGACTCACCAGGGGAATGAAAAACTGTTTTTT. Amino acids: CSVAGTHQGNEKLFF.